The present T cell receptor beta chain was sequenced within a study of blood T cell repertoires in COVID-19. Comments on this clone: This sample also contains other DNA sequences that code for the same CDR3.

Clones were read by immunoSEQ multiplex PCR, and TCRdb kept only the in-frame ones, dropping some. The sample yields roughly 380,000 clones, around 87% seen once. The germline CDR1 and CDR2 sequences are DFQATT and SNEGSKA (reference sequence). The CDR3 covers 12 residues. Between the trimmed V and J ends, which lost 3 bases and 6 bases, there was a span of 8 bases. This clonotype originated in a man aged 25 to 40 who had recovered from COVID-19. The chain combines TRBV20-1 with TRBJ2-2; unclear D gene. Sequences were obtained from PBMCs or T cells enriched from blood (not recorded which). Written as DNA, the CDR3 is TGCAGTGCTAGTAATAGCCCCGGGGAGCTGTTTTTT. This translates into CSASNSPGELFF.